This T cell receptor beta chain was found in a study of T-cell memory formation after mild COVID-19. One entry per CDR3 protein results from TCRdb running MiXCR on the 5' RACE reads. The table records roughly 600,000 distinct CDR3 sequences, about a sixth of them present only once. Whole-study results and caveats: Pre-infection memory harbored some responding clones, suggesting cross-reactive memory joined.

Comments on this clonotype: The antigen is undetermined.

Germline V CDR1 and CDR2: MGHDK, SYGVNS. The CDR3 is 13 amino acids. V was trimmed by 10 bases and J by 4 bases, leaving 15 bases between them. This clonotype was sampled from an adult woman who had mild COVID-19 (a few samples of this study predate the infection). Cell type and time point are not known. V gene TRBV25-1 combines with J gene TRBJ2-3; D might be TRBD2 (6 bases). The sequencing sample was made of PBMCs or a T cell subset sorted from them (not recorded which). The CDR3 DNA reads as TGTGCCACGGAAGCGGCGGGGTCAGATACGCAGTATTTT. Translation: CATEAAGSDTQYF.